The clone carrying this T cell receptor beta chain was detected a few times. The data were taken from a study of response to subunit inactivated influenza vaccine. TCRdb used MiXCR to reprocess the RT-PCR reads, holding one entry per CDR3 protein. Among 650,000 to 800,000 distinct CDR3 sequences listed, around a sixth were seen once. The CDR3 is 19 residues long. The germline CDR1 and CDR2 sequences are SGHRS and YFSETQ. J was trimmed by 3 bases and V by 3 bases; bases with no gene match: 11. The genes are TRBV5-1 and TRBJ2-1; 14 nucleotides match TRBD2. Source: PBMCs from blood, taken 4 to 6 days after vaccination. This receptor was taken from a man aged 45-65 years who received an inactivated influenza vaccine. In DNA form, the CDR3 reads TGCGCCAGCAGCTCGACTAGCGGGGGGGCCGGAGCCTTCTACAATGAGCAGTTCTTC. It encodes CASSSTSGGAGAFYNEQFF.